This T cell receptor (beta chain) came from a study of glioma-infiltrating T cells after dendritic cell vaccination. Study background: Glioblastoma patients came from Phase I and II dendritic cell vaccination trials. Treatment, given 2003 to 2012, was autologous tumor lysate-pulsed dendritic cell vaccination. Three intradermal dendritic cell vaccine injections were given every two weeks.

TCRB CDR3 was amplified from 2 ug genomic DNA or less. TCRdb's copy holds only in-frame clones and misses some; the assay was immunoSEQ multiplex PCR. This repertoire shows around 90,000 clones, approximately 81% found once; its top ten account for around 5.9%. The material sequenced was blood, taken before dendritic cell vaccination. This clonotype was sampled from a human donor with glioblastoma.

CDR3 sequence: CASSPDQGVYTGELFF. The CDR3 nucleotides are TGTGCCAGCTCACCGGATCAGGGGGTGTACACCGGGGAGCTGTTTTTT. The chain has TRBV18 and TRBJ2-2, with TRBD1 matching 7 bases. The CDR3 totals 16 residues. Trimming removed 3 bases from V and 3 bases from J; junction bases left unmatched: 7. Germline CDR1 reads KGHSH; CDR2 reads LQKENI.